The present T cell receptor beta chain was sequenced within a study of control samples from healthy donors and cancer patients. Data came from immunoSEQ multiplex PCR; TCRdb stores just in-frame clones and leaves some out. The repertoire holds 75,000 to 100,000 clones, with roughly four fifths as singletons. The V end was cut by 4 bases, the J end by 1 base, with 18 bases between. This CDR3 is 17 amino acids long. Germline V CDR1 and CDR2: SGHRS, YFSETQ. This clone was counted between two and nine times. The J gene is TRBJ1-3, the V gene TRBV5-1; no firm D call. Sequenced input: blood. The receptor comes from a man aged 55 to 70 in good health. For the CDR3, the DNA is TGCGCCAGCAGCCGAACGGAGCAGAAACTATCTGGAAACACCATATATTTT. This codes for CASSRTEQKLSGNTIYF.